The present TCR beta chain was sequenced within a study of stem cell transplantation in POMP-related autoinflammatory disease. Study background: Through one year post-transplant, neutrophils and platelets were 100% of graft donor origin.

Using immunoSEQ multiplex PCR, the repertoire was profiled, and TCRdb retains in-frame clones only, with some absent. Of some 68,000 clones listed, roughly 90% were seen once; the top ten hold 0.66%. This TCR came from a human patient with POMP-related autoinflammation and immune dysregulation (PRAID). The graft donor may account for some of the T cells. Sample: CD4+ T cells from PBMCs, taken after stem cell transplantation.

The CDR3 DNA reads as TGTGCCAGCAGTCTGGAGGCAGGCGGCTCTGGAAACACCATATATTTT. Translated, it gives CASSLEAGGSGNTIYF. The rearrangement uses TRBV2 and TRBJ1-3; D not resolved. There are 16 residues in the CDR3. Trimming stripped 5 bases from V and 0 bases from J, with 14 bases between. The germline gives CDR1 SNHLY, CDR2 FYNNEI.